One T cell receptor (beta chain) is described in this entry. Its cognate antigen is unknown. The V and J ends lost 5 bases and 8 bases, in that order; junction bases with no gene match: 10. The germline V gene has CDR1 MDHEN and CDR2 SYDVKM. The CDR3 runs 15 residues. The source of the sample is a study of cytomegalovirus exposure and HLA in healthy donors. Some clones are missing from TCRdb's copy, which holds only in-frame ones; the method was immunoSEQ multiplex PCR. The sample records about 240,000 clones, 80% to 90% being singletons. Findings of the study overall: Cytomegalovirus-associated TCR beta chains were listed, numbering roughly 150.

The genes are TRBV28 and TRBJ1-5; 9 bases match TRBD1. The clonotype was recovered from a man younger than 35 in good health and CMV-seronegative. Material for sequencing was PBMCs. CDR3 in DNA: TGTGCCAGCAGTACCACGGGACAGGGTTTAAAGCCCCAGCATTTT. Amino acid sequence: CASSTTGQGLKPQHF.